This T cell receptor (beta chain) was sequenced for a study of blood T cells in healthy people across ages. Study-level results: Donor CMV infection status was unknown, possibly confounding age-related changes in expanded clonotypes.

A J-beta primer mix and a sample-barcoded 5' primer were used in a second PCR of roughly 6 to 11 cycles. In TCRdb, the 5' RACE reads were re-called with MiXCR into one record per CDR3 protein. This sample has some 670,000 distinct CDR3 sequences, with approximately 52% found just once. In regard to this clonotype: Its antigen is still unknown.

Trimming removed 4 bases from V and 2 bases from J, with 13 bases in between. Germline values: CDR1 SGDLS, CDR2 YYNGEE. This CDR3 contains 14 residues. The receptor's source is a woman of 80 years or more in good health. The chain joins TRBV9 to TRBJ2-7, with a possible D match to TRBD2 (5 bases). Sequencing was done on a sample of blood. DNA of the CDR3: TGTGCCAGCAGCCCCCGGGGTGCCACCTACGAGCAGTACTTC. Amino acids: CASSPRGATYEQYF.